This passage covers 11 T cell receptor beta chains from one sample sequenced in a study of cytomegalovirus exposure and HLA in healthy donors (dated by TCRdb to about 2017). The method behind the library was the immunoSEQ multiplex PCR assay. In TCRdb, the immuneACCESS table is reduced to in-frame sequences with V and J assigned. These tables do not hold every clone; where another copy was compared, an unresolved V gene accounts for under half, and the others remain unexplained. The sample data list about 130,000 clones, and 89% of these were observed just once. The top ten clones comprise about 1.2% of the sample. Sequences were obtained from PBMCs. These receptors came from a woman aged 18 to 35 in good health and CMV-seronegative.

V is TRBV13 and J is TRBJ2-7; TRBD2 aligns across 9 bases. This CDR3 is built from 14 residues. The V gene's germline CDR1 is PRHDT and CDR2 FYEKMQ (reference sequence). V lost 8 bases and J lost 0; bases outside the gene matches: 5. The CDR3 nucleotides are TGTGCCAGCCGTGCGCGGGGGGGCTCCTACGAGCAGTACTTC. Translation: CASRARGGSYEQYF.

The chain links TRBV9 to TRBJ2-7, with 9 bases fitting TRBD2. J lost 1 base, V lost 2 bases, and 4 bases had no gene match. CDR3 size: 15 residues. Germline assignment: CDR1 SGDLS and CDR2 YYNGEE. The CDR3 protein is CASSVGTSSSYEQYF. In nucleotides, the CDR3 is TGTGCCAGCAGCGTTGGGACTAGCTCATCCTACGAGCAGTACTTC.

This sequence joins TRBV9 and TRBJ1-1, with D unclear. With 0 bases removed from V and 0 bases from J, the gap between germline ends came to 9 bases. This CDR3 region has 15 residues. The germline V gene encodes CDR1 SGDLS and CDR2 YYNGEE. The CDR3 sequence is CASSVVHSMNTEAFF. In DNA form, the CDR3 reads TGTGCCAGCAGCGTAGTACATTCCATGAACACTGAAGCTTTCTTT.

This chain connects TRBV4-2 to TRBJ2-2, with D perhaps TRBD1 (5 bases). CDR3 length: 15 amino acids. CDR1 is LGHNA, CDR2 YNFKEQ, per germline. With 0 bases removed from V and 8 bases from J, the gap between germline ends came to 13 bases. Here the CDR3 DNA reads TGTGCCAGCAGCCAAGAGATGCAGGGTTTTGGGGAGCTGTTTTTT. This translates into CASSQEMQGFGELFF.

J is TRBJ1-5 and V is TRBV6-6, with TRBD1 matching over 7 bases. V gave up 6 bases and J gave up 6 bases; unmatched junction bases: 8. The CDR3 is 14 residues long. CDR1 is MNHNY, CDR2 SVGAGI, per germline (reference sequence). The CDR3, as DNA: TGTGCCAGCAGGGAAAGACAGGGTGGTCAGCCCCAGCATTTT. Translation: CASRERQGGQPQHF.

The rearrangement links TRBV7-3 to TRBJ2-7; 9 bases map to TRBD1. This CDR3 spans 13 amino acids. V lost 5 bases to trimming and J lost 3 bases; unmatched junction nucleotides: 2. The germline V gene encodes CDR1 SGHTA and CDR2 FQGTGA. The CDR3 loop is CASSPGQGYEQYF. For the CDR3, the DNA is TGTGCCAGCAGCCCGGGACAGGGCTACGAGCAGTACTTC.

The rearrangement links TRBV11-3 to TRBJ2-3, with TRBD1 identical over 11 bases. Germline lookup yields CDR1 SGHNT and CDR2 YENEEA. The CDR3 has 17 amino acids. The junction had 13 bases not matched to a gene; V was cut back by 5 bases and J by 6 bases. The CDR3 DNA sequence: TGTGCCAGCAGCCCCGCCGCCGGGACAGGGGGTTGGGATACGCAGTATTTT. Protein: CASSPAAGTGGWDTQYF.

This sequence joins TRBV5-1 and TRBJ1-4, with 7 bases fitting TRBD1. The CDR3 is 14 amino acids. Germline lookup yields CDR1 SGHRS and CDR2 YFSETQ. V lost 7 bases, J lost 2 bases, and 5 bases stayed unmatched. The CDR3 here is CASGTGETNEKLFF. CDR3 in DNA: TGCGCCAGCGGAACAGGGGAGACTAATGAAAAACTGTTTTTT.

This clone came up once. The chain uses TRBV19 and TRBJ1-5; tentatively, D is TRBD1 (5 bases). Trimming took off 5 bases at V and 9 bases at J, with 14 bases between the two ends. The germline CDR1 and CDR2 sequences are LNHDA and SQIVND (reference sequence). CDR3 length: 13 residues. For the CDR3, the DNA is TGTGCCAGTAGTGACAGCCTCGGGTGGCCCCAGCATTTT. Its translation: CASSDSLGWPQHF.

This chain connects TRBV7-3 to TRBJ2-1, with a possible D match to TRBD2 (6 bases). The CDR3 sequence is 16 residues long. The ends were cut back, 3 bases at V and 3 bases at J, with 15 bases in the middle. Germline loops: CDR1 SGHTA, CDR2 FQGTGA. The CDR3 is CASSLVGGSDYNEQFF. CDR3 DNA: TGTGCCAGCAGCTTGGTGGGGGGTTCAGACTACAATGAGCAGTTCTTC.

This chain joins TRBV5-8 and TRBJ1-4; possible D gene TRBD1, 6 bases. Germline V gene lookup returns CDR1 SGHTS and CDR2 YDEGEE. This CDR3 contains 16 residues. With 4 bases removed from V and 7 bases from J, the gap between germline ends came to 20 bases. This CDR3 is CASSPYSGTLLEKLFF. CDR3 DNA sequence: TGTGCCAGCAGCCCCTACAGTGGGACACTCCTTGAAAAACTGTTTTTT.